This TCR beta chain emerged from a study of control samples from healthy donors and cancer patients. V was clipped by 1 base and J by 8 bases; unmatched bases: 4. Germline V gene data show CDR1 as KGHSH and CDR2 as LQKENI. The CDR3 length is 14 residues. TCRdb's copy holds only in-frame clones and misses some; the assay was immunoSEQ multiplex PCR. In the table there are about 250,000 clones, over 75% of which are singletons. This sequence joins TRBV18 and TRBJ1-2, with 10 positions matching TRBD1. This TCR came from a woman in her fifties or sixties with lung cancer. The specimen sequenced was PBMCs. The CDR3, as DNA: TGTGCCAGCTCACCACAGACAGGGGGCTACGGCTACACCTTC. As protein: CASSPQTGGYGYTF.